This T cell receptor beta chain is drawn from a study of cytomegalovirus exposure and HLA in healthy donors. Trimming removed 7 bases from V and 5 bases from J; junction bases left unmatched: 8. CDR3 size: 14 residues. From germline, CDR1 is MNHNS and CDR2 SASEGT. PCR employed 60 Vbeta and 13 Jbeta primers. Libraries were prepared by immunoSEQ multiplex PCR; TCRdb keeps only in-frame clonotypes and omits some of them. The profile shows roughly 120,000 clones, roughly 70% of them singletons. Concerning this clone itself: The antigen is undetermined.

Study-wide results and limits: With DRB1 most and HLA-C fewest, TCR association rates differed between HLA loci in a later analysis. Through in vitro validation, three CMV-associated chains were shown to be specific for CMV antigens.

This TCR was recovered from a woman aged 40 to 49 in good health and CMV-seronegative. The chain is built from TRBV6-1 and TRBJ2-5, with 9 nucleotides matching TRBD1. The sequenced material came from PBMCs. The CDR3 nucleotides read TGTGCCAGCAACCAACAGGGGGCGGGGGAGACCCAGTACTTC. Translation: CASNQQGAGETQYF.